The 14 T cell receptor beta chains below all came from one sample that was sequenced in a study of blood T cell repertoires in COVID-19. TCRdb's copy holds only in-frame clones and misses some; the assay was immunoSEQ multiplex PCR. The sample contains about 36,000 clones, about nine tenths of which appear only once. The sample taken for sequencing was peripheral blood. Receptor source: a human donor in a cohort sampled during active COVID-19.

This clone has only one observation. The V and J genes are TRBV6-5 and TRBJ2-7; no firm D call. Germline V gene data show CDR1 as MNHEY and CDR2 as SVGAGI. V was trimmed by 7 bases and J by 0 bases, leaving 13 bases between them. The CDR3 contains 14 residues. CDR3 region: CASKLEEVSYEQYF. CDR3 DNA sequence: TGTGCCAGCAAGCTTGAAGAGGTCTCCTACGAGCAGTACTTC.

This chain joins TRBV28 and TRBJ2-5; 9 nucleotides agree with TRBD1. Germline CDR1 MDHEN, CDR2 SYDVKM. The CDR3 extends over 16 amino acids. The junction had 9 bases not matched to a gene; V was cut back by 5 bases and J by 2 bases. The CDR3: CASSPGGTGSQETQYF. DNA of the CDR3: TGTGCCAGCAGTCCAGGGGGGACAGGGAGTCAAGAGACCCAGTACTTC.

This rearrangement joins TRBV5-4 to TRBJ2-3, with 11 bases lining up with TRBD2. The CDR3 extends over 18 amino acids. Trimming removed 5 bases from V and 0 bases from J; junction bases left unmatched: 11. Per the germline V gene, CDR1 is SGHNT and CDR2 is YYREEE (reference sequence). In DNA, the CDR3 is TGTGCCAGCAGTCCCGGGACTAGCGGACGATCTAGCACAGATACGCAGTATTTT. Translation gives CASSPGTSGRSSTDTQYF.

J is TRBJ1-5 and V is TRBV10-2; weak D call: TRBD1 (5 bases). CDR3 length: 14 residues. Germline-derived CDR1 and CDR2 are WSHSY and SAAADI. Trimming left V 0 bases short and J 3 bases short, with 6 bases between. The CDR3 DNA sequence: TGCGCCAGCAGTGAGTCGGGGCCCAATCAGCCCCAGCATTTT. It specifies CASSESGPNQPQHF.

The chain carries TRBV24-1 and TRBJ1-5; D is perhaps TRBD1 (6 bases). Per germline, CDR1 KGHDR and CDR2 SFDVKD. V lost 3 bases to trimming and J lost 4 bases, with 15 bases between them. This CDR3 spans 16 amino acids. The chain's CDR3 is CATSDATGTPNQPQHF. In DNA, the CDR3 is TGTGCCACCAGTGATGCTACAGGGACCCCAAATCAGCCCCAGCATTTT.

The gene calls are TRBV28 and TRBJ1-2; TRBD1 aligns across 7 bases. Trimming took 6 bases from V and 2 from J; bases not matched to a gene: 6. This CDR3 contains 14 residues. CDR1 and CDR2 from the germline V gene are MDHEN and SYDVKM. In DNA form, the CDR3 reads TGTGCCAGCAGCCGACAGGGAGGAAACTATGGCTACACCTTC. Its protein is CASSRQGGNYGYTF.

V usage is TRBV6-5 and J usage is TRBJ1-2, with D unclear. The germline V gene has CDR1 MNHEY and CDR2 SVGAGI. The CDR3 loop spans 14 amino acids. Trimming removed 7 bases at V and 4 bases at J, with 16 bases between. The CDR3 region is CASISSSRAYGYTF. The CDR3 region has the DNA TGTGCCAGCATTTCAAGCTCACGAGCCTATGGCTACACCTTC.

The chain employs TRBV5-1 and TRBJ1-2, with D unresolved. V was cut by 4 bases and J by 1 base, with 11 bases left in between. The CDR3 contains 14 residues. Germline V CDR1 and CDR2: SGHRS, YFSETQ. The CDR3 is CASSLGVGNYGYTF. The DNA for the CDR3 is TGCGCCAGCAGCCTTGGAGTAGGTAACTATGGCTACACCTTC. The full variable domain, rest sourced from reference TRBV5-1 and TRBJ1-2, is KAGVTQTPRYLIKTRGQQVTLSCSPISGHRSVSWYQQTPGQGLQFLFEYFSETQRNKGNFPGRFSGRQFSNSRSEMNVSTLELGDSALYLCASSLGVGNYGYTFGSGTRLTVV.

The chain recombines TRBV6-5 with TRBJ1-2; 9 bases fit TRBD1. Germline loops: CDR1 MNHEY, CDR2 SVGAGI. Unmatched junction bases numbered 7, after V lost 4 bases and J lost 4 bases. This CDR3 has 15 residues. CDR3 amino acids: CASSSWTGAIYGYTF. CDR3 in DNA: TGTGCCAGCAGTTCCTGGACAGGGGCTATCTATGGCTACACCTTC.

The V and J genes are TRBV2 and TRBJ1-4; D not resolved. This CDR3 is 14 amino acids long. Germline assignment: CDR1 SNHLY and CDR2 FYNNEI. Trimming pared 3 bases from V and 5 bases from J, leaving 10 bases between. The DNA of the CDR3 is TGTGCCAGCAGTGAGTACGGGATCAATGAAAAACTGTTTTTT. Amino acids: CASSEYGINEKLFF.

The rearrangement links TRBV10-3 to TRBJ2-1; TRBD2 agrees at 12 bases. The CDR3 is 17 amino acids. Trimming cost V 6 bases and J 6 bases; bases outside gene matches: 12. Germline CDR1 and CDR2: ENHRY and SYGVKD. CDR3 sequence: CAISKITTSGRLNEQFF. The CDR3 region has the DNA TGTGCCATCAGCAAAATAACGACTAGCGGGAGACTCAATGAGCAGTTCTTC.

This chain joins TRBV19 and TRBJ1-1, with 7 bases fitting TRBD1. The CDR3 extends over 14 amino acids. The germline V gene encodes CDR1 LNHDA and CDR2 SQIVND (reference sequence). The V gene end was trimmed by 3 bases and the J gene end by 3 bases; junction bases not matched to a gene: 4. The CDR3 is CASSITGVDTEAFF. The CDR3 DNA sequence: TGTGCCAGTAGTATTACAGGGGTGGACACTGAAGCTTTCTTT.

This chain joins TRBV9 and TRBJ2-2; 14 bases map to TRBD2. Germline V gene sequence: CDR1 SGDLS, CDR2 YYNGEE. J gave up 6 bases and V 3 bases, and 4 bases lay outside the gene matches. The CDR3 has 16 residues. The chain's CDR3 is CASSGGLAGGAGELFF. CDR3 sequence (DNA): TGTGCCAGCAGCGGCGGACTAGCGGGAGGTGCCGGGGAGCTGTTTTTT.

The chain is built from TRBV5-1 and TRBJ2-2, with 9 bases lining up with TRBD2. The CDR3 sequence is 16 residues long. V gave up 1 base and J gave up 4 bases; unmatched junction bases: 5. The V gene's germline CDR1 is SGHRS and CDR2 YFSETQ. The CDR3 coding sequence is TGCGCCAGCAGCTTGACGATTAGCGGGAGCACCGGGGAGCTGTTTTTT. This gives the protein CASSLTISGSTGELFF.